This T cell receptor (beta chain) was found in a study of Ad26.COV2.S vaccination and SARS-CoV-2 variants. Per germline, CDR1 WNHNN and CDR2 SYGVQD (reference sequence). This CDR3 has 15 residues. Trimming shortened V by 6 bases and J by 5 bases, and 16 bases separated the two germline ends. This clone was detected ten times or more. Antigen specificity is unknown. Sequenced by immunoSEQ multiplex PCR; TCRdb stores in-frame clones only, minus some. The repertoire holds around 100,000 clones, with about three quarters as singletons. General study points: Following vaccination, spike-specific CD8+ and CD4+ T cell responses reportedly exhibited substantial breadth. Analyses that measured TCR breadth and depth may have underestimated total T cell responses. Compared with placebo recipients, vaccine recipients had higher spike-specific TCR breadth. Measurement of non-spike TCR breadth gave similar results in vaccine and placebo recipients.

V is TRBV10-1 and J is TRBJ2-2, with D hard to call. Specimen: peripheral blood, collected after recovery from COVID-19. This TCR was recovered from a human donor who had recovered from COVID-19. CDR3 sequence reads: CASSDSVPETGELFF. The CDR3 DNA follows: TGCGCCAGCAGCGATTCTGTGCCTGAGACCGGGGAGCTGTTTTTT.